This record concerns one TCR beta chain sequence. Original processing notes: Estimates of nucleated cell counts were drawn from the amplification of reference gene primers. Only in-frame clones appear in the TCRdb table, and some are missing; sequencing was by immunoSEQ multiplex PCR. That table is the source of V, J and clone size, and D and trimming were worked out from the DNA. Here the sample spans about 140,000 clones, 70% to 80% being singletons. This entry is derived from a study of blood T cell repertoires in COVID-19. Study context: The samples span acute and convalescent COVID-19 from the United States, Italy and Spain. PBMCs, B-cell-depleted T cells, or T cells provided the cDNA or gDNA that made up the material.

The CDR3 is 17 residues long. Looked up from germline, CDR1 is LGHDT and CDR2 is YNNKEL (reference sequence). Trimming stripped 4 bases from V and 1 base from J, with 14 bases between. The clonotype was recovered from a woman aged 45-65 years with active or convalescent COVID-19. The genes are TRBV3-1 (or the pseudogene TRBV3-2) and TRBJ2-6, with D hard to call. Sequences were obtained from peripheral blood. The CDR3 sequence is CASSPFVLPSGANVLTF. CDR3 sequence (DNA): TGTGCCAGCAGCCCGTTCGTACTGCCGTCTGGGGCCAACGTCCTGACTTTC.